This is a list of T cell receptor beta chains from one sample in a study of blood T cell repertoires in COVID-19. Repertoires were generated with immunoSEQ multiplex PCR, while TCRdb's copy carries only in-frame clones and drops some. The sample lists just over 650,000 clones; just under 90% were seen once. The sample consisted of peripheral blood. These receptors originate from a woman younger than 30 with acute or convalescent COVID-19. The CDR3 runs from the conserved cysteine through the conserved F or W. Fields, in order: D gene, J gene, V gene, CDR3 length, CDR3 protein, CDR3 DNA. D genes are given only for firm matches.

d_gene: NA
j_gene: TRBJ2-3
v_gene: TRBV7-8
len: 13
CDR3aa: CASSLDSSDTQYF
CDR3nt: TGTGCCAGCAGCTTAGATAGCTCAGATACGCAGTATTTT

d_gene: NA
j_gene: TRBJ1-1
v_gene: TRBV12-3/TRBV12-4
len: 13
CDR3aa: CASSSRAGTEAFF
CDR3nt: TGTGCCAGCAGTTCTCGGGCGGGCACTGAAGCTTTCTTT

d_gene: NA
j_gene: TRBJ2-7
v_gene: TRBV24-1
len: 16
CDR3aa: CATSDRGRGGTDEQYF
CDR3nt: TGTGCCACCAGTGACAGAGGGAGGGGGGGGACCGACGAGCAGTACTTC

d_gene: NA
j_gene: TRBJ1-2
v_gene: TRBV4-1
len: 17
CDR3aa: CASSQGLQGRTNYGYTF
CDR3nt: TGCGCCAGCAGCCAAGGTTTGCAGGGTCGGACTAACTATGGCTACACCTTC

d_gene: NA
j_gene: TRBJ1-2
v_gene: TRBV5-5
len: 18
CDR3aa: CASSLGVFLQGRNYGYTF
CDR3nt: TGTGCCAGCAGCTTGGGAGTCTTTTTACAGGGAAGAAACTATGGCTACACCTTC

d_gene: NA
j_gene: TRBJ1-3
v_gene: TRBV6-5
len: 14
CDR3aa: CASSYAISGNTIYF
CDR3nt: TGTGCCAGCAGTTACGCGATCTCTGGAAACACCATATATTTT

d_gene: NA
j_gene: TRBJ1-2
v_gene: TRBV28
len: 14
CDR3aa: CASSLGVGTYGYTF
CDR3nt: TGTGCCAGCAGTTTAGGGGTGGGGACTTATGGCTACACCTTC

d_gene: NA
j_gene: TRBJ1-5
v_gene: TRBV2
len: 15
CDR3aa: CASSDPGFSNQPQHF
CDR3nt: TGTGCCAGCAGTGATCCGGGGTTTAGCAATCAGCCCCAGCATTTT

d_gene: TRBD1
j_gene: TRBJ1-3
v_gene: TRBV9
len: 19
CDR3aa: CASSVALGTEDTSGNTIYF
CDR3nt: TGTGCCAGCAGCGTAGCTCTTGGGACAGAAGATACCTCTGGAAACACCATATATTTT

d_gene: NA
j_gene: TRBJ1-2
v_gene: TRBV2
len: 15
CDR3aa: CASSERGNRNYGYTF
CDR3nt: TGTGCCAGCAGTGAAAGGGGGAATCGGAACTATGGCTACACCTTC

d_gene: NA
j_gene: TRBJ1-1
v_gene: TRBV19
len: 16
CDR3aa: CASSRGKGPVNTEAFF
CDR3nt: TGTGCCAGTAGCCGGGGGAAGGGCCCCGTGAACACTGAAGCTTTCTTT

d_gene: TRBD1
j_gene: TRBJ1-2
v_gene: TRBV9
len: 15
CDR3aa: CASSPTGQQFYGYTF
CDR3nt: TGTGCCAGCAGCCCGACGGGACAGCAGTTCTATGGCTACACCTTC

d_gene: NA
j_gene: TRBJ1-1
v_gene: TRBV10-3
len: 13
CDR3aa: CAIRGVGDTEAFF
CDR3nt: TGTGCCATCAGAGGGGTTGGGGACACTGAAGCTTTCTTT

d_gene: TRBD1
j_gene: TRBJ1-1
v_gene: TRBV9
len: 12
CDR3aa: CASSGTGPEAFF
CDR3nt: TGTGCCAGCAGCGGGACAGGGCCTGAAGCTTTCTTT

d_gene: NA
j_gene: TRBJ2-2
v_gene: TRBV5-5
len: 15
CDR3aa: CASSSGRGNTGELFF
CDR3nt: TGTGCCAGCAGCTCGGGTCGGGGGAACACCGGGGAGCTGTTTTTT

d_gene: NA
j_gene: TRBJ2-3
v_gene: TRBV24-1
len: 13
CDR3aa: CATSDSSPYTQYF
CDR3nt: TGTGCCACCAGTGATTCGAGCCCCTATACGCAGTATTTT